This TCR beta chain was recovered during a study of identical twins. A universal primer site arose from template switching, and cDNA bore unique molecular identifiers. MiXCR, run by TCRdb on the 5' RACE reads, gives a single entry per CDR3 protein. Among about 490,000 distinct CDR3 sequences listed, roughly 15% were seen once. All of the donors were Caucasians in good health. Trimming removed 2 bases from V and 8 bases from J, with 22 bases in between. The CDR3 runs to 17 residues. Germline V lookup: CDR1 SGHVS, CDR2 FQNEAQ. General study findings and limits: The more abundant beta clonotypes in cord blood had fewer insertions, and memory repertoires did not show this.

This clonotype was detected only a few times. Its matching antigen is unknown. These data also formed part of another study, on yellow fever vaccine responses in identical twins. From that second work: Twins reportedly showed a vaccine T cell response that seemed partly convergent and partly personalized.

The sequence derives from a woman under 30 in good health. This chain links TRBV7-8 with TRBJ2-1, with D tentatively TRBD1 (6 bases). Sequencing was done on a sample of CD4+ T cells sorted from blood. CDR3 coding DNA: TGTGCCAGCAGCTTAAAAGTACAGGGCATGGGCTATTATGAGCAGTTCTTC. Translation gives CASSLKVQGMGYYEQFF.